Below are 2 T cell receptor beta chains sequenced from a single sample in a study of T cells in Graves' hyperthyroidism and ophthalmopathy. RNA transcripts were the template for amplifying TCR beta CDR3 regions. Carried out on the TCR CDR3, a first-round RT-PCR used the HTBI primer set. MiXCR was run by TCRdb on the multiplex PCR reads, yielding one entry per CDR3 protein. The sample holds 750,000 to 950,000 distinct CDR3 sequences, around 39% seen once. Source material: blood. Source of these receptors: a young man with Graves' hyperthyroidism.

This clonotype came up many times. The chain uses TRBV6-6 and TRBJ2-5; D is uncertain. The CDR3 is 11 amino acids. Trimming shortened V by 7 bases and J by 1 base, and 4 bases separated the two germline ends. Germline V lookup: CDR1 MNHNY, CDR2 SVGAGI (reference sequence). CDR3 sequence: CASTRQETQYF. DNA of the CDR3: TGTGCCAGCACCCGCCAAGAGACCCAGTACTTC.

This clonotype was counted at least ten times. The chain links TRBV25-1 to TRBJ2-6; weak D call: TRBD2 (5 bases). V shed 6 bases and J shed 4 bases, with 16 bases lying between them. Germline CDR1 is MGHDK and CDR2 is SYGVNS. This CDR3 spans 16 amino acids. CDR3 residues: CASSPWGAEGANVLTF. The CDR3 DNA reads TGTGCCAGCAGCCCCTGGGGAGCGGAAGGGGCCAACGTCCTGACTTTC.